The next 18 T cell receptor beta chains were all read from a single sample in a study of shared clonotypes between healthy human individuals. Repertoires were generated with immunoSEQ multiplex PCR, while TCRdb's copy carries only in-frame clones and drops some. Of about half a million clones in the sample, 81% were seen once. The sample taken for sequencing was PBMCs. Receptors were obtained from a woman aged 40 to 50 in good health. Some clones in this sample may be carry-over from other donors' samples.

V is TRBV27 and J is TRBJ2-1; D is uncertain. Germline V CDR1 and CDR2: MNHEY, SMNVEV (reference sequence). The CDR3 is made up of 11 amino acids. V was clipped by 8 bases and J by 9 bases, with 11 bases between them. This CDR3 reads CASRRTGEQFF. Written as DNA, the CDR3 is TGTGCCAGCCGCCGCACGGGTGAGCAGTTCTTC.

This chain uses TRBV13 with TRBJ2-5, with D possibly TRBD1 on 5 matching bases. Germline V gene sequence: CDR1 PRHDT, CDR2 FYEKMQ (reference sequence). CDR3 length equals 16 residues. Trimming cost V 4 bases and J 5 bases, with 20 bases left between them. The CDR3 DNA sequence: TGTGCCAGCAGCTCGGCCCCACCACAGGATCCGGAGACCCAGTACTTC. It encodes CASSSAPPQDPETQYF.

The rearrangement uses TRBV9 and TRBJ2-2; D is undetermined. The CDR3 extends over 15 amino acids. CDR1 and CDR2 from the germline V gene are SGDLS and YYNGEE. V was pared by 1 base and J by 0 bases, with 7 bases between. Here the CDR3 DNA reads TGTGCCAGCAGCGTATTAGCTACGAACACCGGGGAGCTGTTTTTT. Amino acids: CASSVLATNTGELFF.

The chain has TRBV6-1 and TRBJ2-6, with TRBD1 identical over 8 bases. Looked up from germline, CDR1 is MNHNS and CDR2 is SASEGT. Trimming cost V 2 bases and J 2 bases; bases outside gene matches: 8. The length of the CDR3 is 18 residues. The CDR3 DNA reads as TGTGCCAGCAGTGAATGGGGACAGGCTATCGCTGGGGCCAACGTCCTGACTTTC. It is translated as CASSEWGQAIAGANVLTF.

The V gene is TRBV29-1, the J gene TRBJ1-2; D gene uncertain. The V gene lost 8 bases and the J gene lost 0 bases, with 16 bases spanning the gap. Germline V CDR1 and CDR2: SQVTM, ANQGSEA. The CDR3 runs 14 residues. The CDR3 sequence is CSFGRHGANYGYTF. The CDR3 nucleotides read TGCAGCTTTGGCCGACATGGGGCTAACTATGGCTACACCTTC. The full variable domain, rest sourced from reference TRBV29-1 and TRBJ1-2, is SAVISQKPSRDICQRGTSLTIQCQVDSQVTMMFWYRQQPGQSLTLIATANQGSEATYESGFVIDKFPISRPNLTFSTLTVSNMSPEDSSIYLCSFGRHGANYGYTFGSGTRLTVV.

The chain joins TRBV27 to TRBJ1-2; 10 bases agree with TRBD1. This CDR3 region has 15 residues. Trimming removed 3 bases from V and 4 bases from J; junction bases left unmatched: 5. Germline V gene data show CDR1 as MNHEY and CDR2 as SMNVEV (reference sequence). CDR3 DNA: TGTGCCAGCAGTTTTCGACAGGGGGCGGTCTATGGCTACACCTTC. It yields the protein CASSFRQGAVYGYTF.

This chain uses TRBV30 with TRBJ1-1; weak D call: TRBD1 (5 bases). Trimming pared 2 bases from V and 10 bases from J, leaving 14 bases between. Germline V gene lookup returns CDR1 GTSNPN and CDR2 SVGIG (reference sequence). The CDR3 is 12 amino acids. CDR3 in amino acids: CAWSILLGGAFF. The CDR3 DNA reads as TGTGCCTGGAGTATCCTTCTGGGGGGAGCTTTCTTT. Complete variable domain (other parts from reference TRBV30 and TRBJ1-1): SQTIHQWPATLVQPVGSPLSLECTVEGTSNPNLYWYRQAAGRGLQLLFYSVGIGQISSEVPQNLSASRPQDRQFILSSKKLLLSDSGFYLCAWSILLGGAFFGQGTRLTVV.

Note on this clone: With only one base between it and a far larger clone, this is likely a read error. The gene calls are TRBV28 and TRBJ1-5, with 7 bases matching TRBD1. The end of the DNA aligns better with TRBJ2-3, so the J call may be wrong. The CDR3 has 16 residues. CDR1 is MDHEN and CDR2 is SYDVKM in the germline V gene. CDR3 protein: CASSLNRGPVGQPQYF. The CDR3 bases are TGTGCCAGCAGTTTAAACAGGGGACCGGTGGGTCAGCCCCAGTATTTT.

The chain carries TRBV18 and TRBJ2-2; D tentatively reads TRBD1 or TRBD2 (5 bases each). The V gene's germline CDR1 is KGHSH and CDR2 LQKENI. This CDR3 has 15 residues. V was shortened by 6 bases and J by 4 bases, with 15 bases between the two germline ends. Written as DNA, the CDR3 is TGTGCCAGCTCTACACAGGAAGGAGGCACCGGGGAGCTGTTTTTT. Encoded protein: CASSTQEGGTGELFF.

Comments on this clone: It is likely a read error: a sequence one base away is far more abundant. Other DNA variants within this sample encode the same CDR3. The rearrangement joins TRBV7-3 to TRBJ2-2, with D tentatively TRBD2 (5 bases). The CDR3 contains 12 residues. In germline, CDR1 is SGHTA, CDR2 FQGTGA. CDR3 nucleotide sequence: TGTGCCAGCAGCACGAACACCGGGGAGCTGTTTTTC. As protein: CASSTNTGELFF. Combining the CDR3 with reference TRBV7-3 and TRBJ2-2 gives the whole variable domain GAGVSQTPSNKVTEKGKYVELRCDPISGHTALYWYRQSLGQGPEFLIYFQGTGAADDSGLPNDRFFAVRPEGSVSTLKIQRTERGDSAVYLCASSTNTGELFFGEGSRLTVL.

Here the CDR3 reads CASGTGQGASYEQYF. CDR3 DNA sequence: TGTGCTAGTGGTACAGGACAGGGAGCCTCCTACGAGCAGTACTTC. This rearrangement joins TRBV12-5 to TRBJ2-7; 8 positions agree with TRBD1. Trimming removed 5 bases from V and 0 bases from J; junction bases left unmatched: 6. Germline values: CDR1 LGHNT, CDR2 FRNRAP. The CDR3 has 15 residues.

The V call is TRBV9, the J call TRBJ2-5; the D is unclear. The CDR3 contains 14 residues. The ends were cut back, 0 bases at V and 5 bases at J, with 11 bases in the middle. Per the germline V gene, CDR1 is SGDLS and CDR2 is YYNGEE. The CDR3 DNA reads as TGTGCCAGCAGCGTAGCGTCTAGAGATGAGACCCAGTACTTC. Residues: CASSVASRDETQYF.

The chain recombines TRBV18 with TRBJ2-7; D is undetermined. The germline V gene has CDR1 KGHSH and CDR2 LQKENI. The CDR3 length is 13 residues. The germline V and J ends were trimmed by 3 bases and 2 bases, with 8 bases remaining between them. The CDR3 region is CASSPDKTYEQYF. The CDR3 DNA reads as TGTGCCAGCTCACCCGACAAGACCTACGAGCAGTACTTC.

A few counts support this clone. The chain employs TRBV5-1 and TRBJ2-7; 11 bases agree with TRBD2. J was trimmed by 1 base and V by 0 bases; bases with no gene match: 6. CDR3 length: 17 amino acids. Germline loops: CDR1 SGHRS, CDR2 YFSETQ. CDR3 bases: TGCGCCAGCAGCTTGGCCGTAGCGGGAGGGCCTTCCTACGAGCAGTACTTC. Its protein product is CASSLAVAGGPSYEQYF. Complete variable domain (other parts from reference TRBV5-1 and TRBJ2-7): KAGVTQTPRYLIKTRGQQVTLSCSPISGHRSVSWYQQTPGQGLQFLFEYFSETQRNKGNFPGRFSGRQFSNSRSEMNVSTLELGDSALYLCASSLAVAGGPSYEQYFGPGTRLTVT.

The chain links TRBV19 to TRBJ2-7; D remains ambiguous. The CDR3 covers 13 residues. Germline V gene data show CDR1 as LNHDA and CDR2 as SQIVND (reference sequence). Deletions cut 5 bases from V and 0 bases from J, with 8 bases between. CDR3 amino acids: CASSFEDSYEQYF. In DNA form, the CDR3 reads TGTGCCAGTAGTTTCGAGGACTCCTACGAGCAGTACTTC.

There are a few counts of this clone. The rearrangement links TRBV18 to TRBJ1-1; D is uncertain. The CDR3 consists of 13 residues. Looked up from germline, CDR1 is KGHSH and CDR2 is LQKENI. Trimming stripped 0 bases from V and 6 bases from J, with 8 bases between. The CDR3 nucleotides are TGTGCCAGCTCACCACCGTCCGGGCCTGAAGCTTTCTTT. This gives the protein CASSPPSGPEAFF.

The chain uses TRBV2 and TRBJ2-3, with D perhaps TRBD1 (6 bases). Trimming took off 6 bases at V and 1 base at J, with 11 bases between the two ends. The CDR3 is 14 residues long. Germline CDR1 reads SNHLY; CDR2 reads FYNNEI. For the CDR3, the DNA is TGTGCCAGCAGGGACAACAGGGGCACAGATACGCAGTATTTT. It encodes CASRDNRGTDTQYF.

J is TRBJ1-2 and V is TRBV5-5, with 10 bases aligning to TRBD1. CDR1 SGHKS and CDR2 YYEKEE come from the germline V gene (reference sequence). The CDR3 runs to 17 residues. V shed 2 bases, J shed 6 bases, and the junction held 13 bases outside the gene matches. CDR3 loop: CASSFSGQGLGYDGYTF. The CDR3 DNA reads TGTGCCAGCAGCTTCTCGGGACAGGGGCTTGGCTATGATGGCTACACCTTC.